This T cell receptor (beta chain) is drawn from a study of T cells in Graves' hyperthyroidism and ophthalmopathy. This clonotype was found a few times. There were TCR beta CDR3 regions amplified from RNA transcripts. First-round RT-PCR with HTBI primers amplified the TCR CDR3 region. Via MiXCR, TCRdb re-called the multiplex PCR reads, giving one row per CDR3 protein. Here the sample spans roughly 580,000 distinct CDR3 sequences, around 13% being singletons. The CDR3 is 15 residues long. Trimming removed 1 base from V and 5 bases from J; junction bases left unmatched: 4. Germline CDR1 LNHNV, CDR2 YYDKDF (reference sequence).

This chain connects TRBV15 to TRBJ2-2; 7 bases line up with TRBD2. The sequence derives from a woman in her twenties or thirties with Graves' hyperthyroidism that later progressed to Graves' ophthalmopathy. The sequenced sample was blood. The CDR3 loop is CATSRVREATGELFF. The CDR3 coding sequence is TGTGCCACCAGCAGAGTCCGGGAGGCGACCGGGGAGCTGTTTTTT.